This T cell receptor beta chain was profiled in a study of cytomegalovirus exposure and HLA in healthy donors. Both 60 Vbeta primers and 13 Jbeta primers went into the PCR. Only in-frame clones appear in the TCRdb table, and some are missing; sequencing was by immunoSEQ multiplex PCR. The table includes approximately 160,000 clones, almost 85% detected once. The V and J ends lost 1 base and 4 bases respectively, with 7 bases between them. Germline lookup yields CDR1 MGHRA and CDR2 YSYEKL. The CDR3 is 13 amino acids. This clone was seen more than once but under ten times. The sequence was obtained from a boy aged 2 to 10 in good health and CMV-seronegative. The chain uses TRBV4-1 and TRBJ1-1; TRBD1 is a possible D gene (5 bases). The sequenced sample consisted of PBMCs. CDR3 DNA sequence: TGCGCCAGCAGCCAAGGTGACAGCACTGAAGCTTTCTTT. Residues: CASSQGDSTEAFF.